The rows below give T cell receptor beta chains drawn from one sample of a study of T-cell memory formation after mild COVID-19. TCRdb independently ran MiXCR on the 5' RACE reads; one entry per CDR3 protein. The data contain roughly 300,000 distinct CDR3 sequences, roughly 13% of them singletons. Sequencing was performed on PBMCs or a T cell subset sorted from them (not recorded which). All receptors derive from a man between 18 and 29 years old who had mild COVID-19 (a few samples of this study predate the infection). Cell type and time point are not known. Both conserved end residues are part of each CDR3. A D gene is named only where the DNA matches it firmly. Part of the rows lack a size; the others show once, few, many or a class for expanded clones.

D: NA
V: TRBV9
size: few
J: TRBJ2-2
DNA: TGTGCCAGCAGCGTAATCTACGGCGTGGGGGAGCTGTTTTTT
CDR3: CASSVIYGVGELFF

D: TRBD1
V: TRBV29-1
size: few
J: TRBJ1-5
DNA: TGCAGCGTTGTAGTGACAGGGGGCGGGAATCAGCCCCAGCATTTT
CDR3: CSVVVTGGGNQPQHF

D: NA
V: TRBV19
size: NA
J: TRBJ2-1
DNA: TGTGCCAGTAGCACAGGGCCGTTATACAATGAGCAGTTCTTC
CDR3: CASSTGPLYNEQFF

D: TRBD2
V: TRBV30
size: NA
J: TRBJ2-2
DNA: TGTGCCTTTAGCGGGGCCCATACCGGGGAGCTGTTTTTT
CDR3: CAFSGAHTGELFF

D: NA
V: TRBV3-1
size: few
J: TRBJ2-3
DNA: TGTGCCAGCAGCCAAGTACAAGGACTCCCCACAGATACGCAGTATTTT
CDR3: CASSQVQGLPTDTQYF

D: NA
V: TRBV7-7
size: NA
J: TRBJ2-1
DNA: TGTGCCAGCAGCCCCGGGACATTTAGCTCCTACAATGAGCAGTTCTTC
CDR3: CASSPGTFSSYNEQFF

D: NA
V: TRBV4-1
size: many
J: TRBJ1-5
DNA: TGCGCCAGCAGCCAACGCGTCAATCAGCCCCAGCATTTT
CDR3: CASSQRVNQPQHF

D: NA
V: TRBV12-3/TRBV12-4
size: many
J: TRBJ2-1
DNA: TGTGCCAGCAGCCGGAGGGCAGGGGCCGACTACAATGAGCAGTTCTTC
CDR3: CASSRRAGADYNEQFF

D: TRBD1
V: TRBV19
size: NA
J: TRBJ1-2
DNA: TGTGCCAGTAGAGCCAGGGGGCTTGGCTACACCTTC
CDR3: CASRARGLGYTF

D: NA
V: TRBV21-1
size: NA
J: TRBJ2-5
DNA: TGTGCCAGCAGCGTTGAACAGTGCTCCCAAGAGACCCAGTACTTC
CDR3: CASSVEQCSQETQYF

D: NA
V: TRBV7-2
size: NA
J: TRBJ1-5
DNA: TGTGCCAGCAGCTTCGAGGGGGGGCCCCAGCATTTT
CDR3: CASSFEGGPQHF

D: NA
V: TRBV25-1
size: many
J: TRBJ2-3
DNA: TGTGCCAGCAAGGCTCCTTACGACAGGTACACAGATACGCAGTATTTT
CDR3: CASKAPYDRYTDTQYF

D: NA
V: TRBV5-1
size: many
J: TRBJ2-5
DNA: TGCGCCAGCAGCTTGGGGAATGGAGAAGAGACCCAGTACTTC
CDR3: CASSLGNGEETQYF

D: NA
V: TRBV7-8
size: NA
J: TRBJ1-4
DNA: TGTGCCAGCAGCTTAAACGGTGGCCGAAGTCACGAAAAACTGTTTTTT
CDR3: CASSLNGGRSHEKLFF

D: NA
V: TRBV3-1
size: many
J: TRBJ1-5
DNA: TGTGCCAGCAGCCAAGATCTGGGGCAGCCCCAGCATTTT
CDR3: CASSQDLGQPQHF

D: NA
V: TRBV6-5
size: many
J: TRBJ2-7
DNA: TGTGCCAGCAGTTACTCGTGGGGGAACTCCTACGAGCAGTACTTC
CDR3: CASSYSWGNSYEQYF

D: NA
V: TRBV6-2/TRBV6-3
size: few
J: TRBJ2-3
DNA: TGTGCCAGCGGCGGATTCACAGATACGCAGTATTTT
CDR3: CASGGFTDTQYF

D: TRBD1
V: TRBV7-9
size: few
J: TRBJ2-1
DNA: TGTGCCAGCAGCCCCGGACAGGGGTGGATAACTGAGCAGTTCTTC
CDR3: CASSPGQGWITEQFF

D: TRBD2
V: TRBV9
size: few
J: TRBJ2-5
DNA: TGTGCCAGCAGCGTTAGCGGGAGGTACCAAGAGACCCAGTACTTC
CDR3: CASSVSGRYQETQYF

D: NA
V: TRBV19
size: NA
J: TRBJ1-2
DNA: TGTGCCAGTAGTATTGGCCGGGACGTCAGTGGCTACACCTTC
CDR3: CASSIGRDVSGYTF

D: NA
V: TRBV11-2
size: NA
J: TRBJ2-5
DNA: TGTGCCAGCAGCCCCTCGCGATCCCAAGAGACCCAGTACTTC
CDR3: CASSPSRSQETQYF

D: NA
V: TRBV27
size: few
J: TRBJ2-5
DNA: TGTGCCAGCAGGCCTCGCAGACAAGAGACCCAGTACTTC
CDR3: CASRPRRQETQYF

D: NA
V: TRBV29-1
size: few
J: TRBJ2-1
DNA: TGCAGCGTAATAGGGGTATCCTACAATGAGCAGTTCTTC
CDR3: CSVIGVSYNEQFF

D: NA
V: TRBV7-2
size: NA
J: TRBJ2-1
DNA: TGTGCCAGCAGTTGGCGTAGGCGGGGGCAGGGGGAGAGCTCCTACAATGAGCAGTTCTTC
CDR3: CASSWRRRGQGESSYNEQFF

D: NA
V: TRBV12-3/TRBV12-4
size: few
J: TRBJ2-3
DNA: TGTGCCAGCAGTTCTAGCCCCGGCACAGATACGCAGTATTTT
CDR3: CASSSSPGTDTQYF